Each of the 24 T cell receptor beta chains below was sequenced from the same sample in a study of T-cell reconstitution after alpha-beta-depleted transplantation in children. Unique molecular identifiers were used in preparing the TCRbeta library. TCRdb reanalysed the PCR reads using MiXCR and keeps one entry per CDR3 protein. Altogether 400,000 to 500,000 distinct CDR3 sequences are present, roughly 11% being singletons, with the ten largest covering roughly 6%. Sequenced here: PBMCs from the stem cell graft donor, sampled from the stem cell graft. Receptors were obtained from a human donor who donated a stem cell graft to a child with acute myeloid leukemia.

This clonotype was counted between two and nine times. The chain recombines TRBV6-1 with TRBJ2-1; either TRBD1 or TRBD2 may supply D (5 bases each). The CDR3 runs to 13 residues. The V and J ends lost 9 bases and 0 bases respectively, with 9 bases between them. The germline V gene encodes CDR1 MNHNS and CDR2 SASEGT. CDR3 amino acids: CASRGASYNEQFF. In nucleotides, the CDR3 is TGTGCCAGTCGAGGGGCCTCCTACAATGAGCAGTTCTTC.

This clonotype was counted ten times or more. This chain links TRBV6-5 with TRBJ2-3; D gene uncertain. The germline V gene encodes CDR1 MNHEY and CDR2 SVGAGI. V lost 5 bases to trimming and J lost 4 bases, with 7 bases between them. The CDR3 totals 12 residues. The CDR3 coding sequence is TGTGCCAGCAGTCGCCATCCAGATACGCAGTATTTT. Amino acids: CASSRHPDTQYF.

This clonotype has a count of ten or more. The chain links TRBV5-1 to TRBJ2-3; possible D gene TRBD1, 6 bases. Germline V CDR1 and CDR2: SGHRS, YFSETQ. V was cut by 4 bases and J by 2 bases, with 11 bases left in between. The CDR3 has 14 residues. The CDR3 loop is CASSQGHNTDTQYF. DNA for the CDR3: TGCGCCAGCAGCCAGGGACACAACACAGATACGCAGTATTTT.

J is TRBJ1-1 and V is TRBV5-1; 8 bases are a match to TRBD1. The germline V gene encodes CDR1 SGHRS and CDR2 YFSETQ. The CDR3 length is 17 residues. The ends lost 2 bases at V and 0 bases at J; junction bases unmatched: 9. The CDR3 is CASSFYLTGDMNTEAFF. CDR3 coding DNA: TGCGCCAGCAGCTTTTACCTGACAGGGGACATGAACACTGAAGCTTTCTTT. The full variable domain, rest sourced from reference TRBV5-1 and TRBJ1-1, is KAGVTQTPRYLIKTRGQQVTLSCSPISGHRSVSWYQQTPGQGLQFLFEYFSETQRNKGNFPGRFSGRQFSNSRSEMNVSTLELGDSALYLCASSFYLTGDMNTEAFFGQGTRLTVV.

This clonotype was found many times. V gene TRBV7-8 combines with J gene TRBJ1-1; 7 nucleotides align to TRBD1. This CDR3 contains 14 residues. The ends lost 5 bases at V and 2 bases at J; junction bases unmatched: 5. The germline V gene has CDR1 SGHVS and CDR2 FQNEAQ. In DNA form, the CDR3 reads TGTGCCAGCAGCCGGGACAGCTCTAACACTGAAGCTTTCTTT. Encoded protein: CASSRDSSNTEAFF.

This clonotype was seen a few times. The gene calls are TRBV27 and TRBJ2-3; 8 bases agree with TRBD2. CDR1 is MNHEY and CDR2 is SMNVEV in the germline V gene (reference sequence). This CDR3 spans 16 amino acids. The junction had 5 bases not matched to a gene; V was cut back by 2 bases and J by 1 base. CDR3 nucleotides: TGTGCCAGCAGTTTACTAGTGCGGGGGGGCACAGATACGCAGTATTTT. Translating it yields CASSLLVRGGTDTQYF.

In this sample, this clonotype turned up a few times. V and J are TRBV6-1 and TRBJ2-3; the D gene is possibly TRBD2 (6 bases). The CDR3 is 14 residues long. Looked up from germline, CDR1 is MNHNS and CDR2 is SASEGT. Trimming shortened V by 6 bases and J by 4 bases, and 14 bases separated the two germline ends. In DNA form, the CDR3 reads TGTGCCAGCAGCCAACCCGGGGGATCAGATACGCAGTATTTT. It yields the protein CASSQPGGSDTQYF.

This rearrangement joins TRBV7-2 to TRBJ1-3, with no clear D. The CDR3 runs 17 residues. V was clipped by 0 bases and J by 0 bases, with 12 bases between them. CDR1 and CDR2 (germline): SGHTA, FQGNSA. CDR3 loop: CASSLATVGLSGNTIYF. Written as DNA, the CDR3 is TGTGCCAGCAGCTTAGCTACAGTTGGGCTCTCTGGAAACACCATATATTTT.

The rearrangement links TRBV12-3 or TRBV12-4 to TRBJ2-1; D gene unclear. V was cut by 7 bases and J by 5 bases, with 12 bases left in between. CDR3 length equals 13 residues. In DNA, the CDR3 is TGTGCCAGCAAAAGGGCTAATAACAATGAGCAGTTCTTC. The encoded protein is CASKRANNNEQFF.

V gene TRBV7-3 combines with J gene TRBJ2-3; D is unclear. V gave up 1 base and J gave up 4 bases, with 9 bases separating them. CDR1 SGHTA and CDR2 FQGTGA come from the germline V gene. The CDR3 spans 14 residues. This chain's CDR3 is CASSLNGFPDTQYF. CDR3 in DNA: TGTGCCAGCAGCTTAAATGGTTTCCCAGATACGCAGTATTTT. The full variable domain, its missing parts supplied by reference TRBV7-3 and TRBJ2-3, is GAGVSQTPSNKVTEKGKYVELRCDPISGHTALYWYRQSLGQGPEFLIYFQGTGAADDSGLPNDRFFAVRPEGSVSTLKIQRTERGDSAVYLCASSLNGFPDTQYFGPGTRLTVL.

There are a few counts of this clonotype. This chain connects TRBV20-1 to TRBJ1-2; 8 positions agree with TRBD1. Germline values: CDR1 DFQATT, CDR2 SNEGSKA (reference sequence). The CDR3 consists of 14 residues. With V trimmed by 4 bases and J by 6 bases, 10 bases remained unmatched. The CDR3 sequence is CSAIPGQGGNGYTF. Written as DNA, the CDR3 is TGCAGTGCTATCCCCGGACAGGGAGGTAATGGCTACACCTTC.

This chain connects TRBV27 to TRBJ2-5, with a tentative D call TRBD2 (5 bases). V lost 6 bases and J lost 4, with 12 bases in between. The CDR3 length is 13 residues. Germline assignment: CDR1 MNHEY and CDR2 SMNVEV (reference sequence). This CDR3 is CASRPSGRETQYF. The CDR3 bases are TGTGCCAGCAGGCCCAGTGGGAGAGAGACCCAGTACTTC.

This clonotype was seen just once. A read error may explain this, as a much larger clone is one base away. This rearrangement joins TRBV7-2 to TRBJ1-2; TRBD1 might be the D (6 bases). The CDR3 consists of 14 residues. Germline values: CDR1 SGHTA, CDR2 FQGNSA. Trimming pared 0 bases from V and 7 bases from J, leaving 12 bases between. The CDR3 region has the DNA TGTGCCAGCAGCTTAGCGGATCTGACAGGTGGCTACACCTTC. Protein sequence: CASSLADLTGGYTF.

There are a few counts of this clonotype. The J gene is TRBJ2-2, the V gene TRBV12-3 or TRBV12-4, with unresolved D. Trimming took 1 base from V and 0 from J, leaving 9 bases between them. This CDR3 has 16 amino acids. CDR3 loop: CASSLVRITNTGELFF. The CDR3 DNA reads TGTGCCAGCAGTTTAGTCCGCATTACGAACACCGGGGAGCTGTTTTTT.

This rearrangement joins TRBV11-2 to TRBJ2-5; possibly TRBD1 for D (6 bases). CDR1 and CDR2 (germline): SGHAT, FQNNGV. CDR3 length: 15 residues. V lost 1 base and J 4 bases, leaving 13 bases between the germline ends. The CDR3 DNA sequence: TGTGCCAGCAGCTTAGTTATCGGACAGCGAGAGACCCAGTACTTC. Residues: CASSLVIGQRETQYF.

This rearrangement joins TRBV11-1 to TRBJ2-1; 14 positions match TRBD2. V shed 5 bases and J 9 bases; nucleotides not matched to a gene: 15. CDR3 length: 18 residues. Germline V gene sequence: CDR1 SGHAT, CDR2 FQDESV (reference sequence). This CDR3 is CASSPAGTSGRTGGEQFF. CDR3 in DNA: TGTGCCAGCAGCCCTGCCGGGACTAGCGGGAGAACGGGGGGTGAGCAGTTCTTC.

The chain recombines TRBV27 with TRBJ2-1; the D gene is possibly TRBD1 (6 bases). The CDR3 length is 18 residues. The V gene lost 1 base and the J gene lost 2 bases, with 18 bases spanning the gap. The germline V gene has CDR1 MNHEY and CDR2 SMNVEV (reference sequence). This chain's CDR3 is CASSLWTEPGPTYNEQFF. The CDR3 region has the DNA TGTGCCAGCAGTTTATGGACAGAGCCAGGGCCGACCTACAATGAGCAGTTCTTC.

This clonotype was detected only a few times. The rearrangement links TRBV6-5 to TRBJ2-1; D not certain. V was shortened by 2 bases and J by 4 bases, with 15 bases between the two germline ends. The CDR3 totals 16 residues. The germline V gene has CDR1 MNHEY and CDR2 SVGAGI. DNA for the CDR3: TGTGCCAGCAGTTACACATCGGTTTCCGGGTACAATGAGCAGTTCTTC. Encoded protein: CASSYTSVSGYNEQFF.

This clonotype was seen a few times. CDR3 sequence (DNA): TGCGCCAGCAGCCACGCAGGGGTAAGCGGGGCCTACGAGCAGTACTTC. Its protein is CASSHAGVSGAYEQYF. The rearrangement links TRBV4-1 to TRBJ2-7; a weak D match, TRBD2 (7 bases). This CDR3 region has 16 residues. Trimming shortened V by 3 bases and J by 2 bases, and 17 bases separated the two germline ends. The germline gives CDR1 MGHRA, CDR2 YSYEKL.

The rearrangement links TRBV30 to TRBJ2-7; possibly TRBD2 for D (5 bases). V was trimmed by 0 bases and J by 7 bases, leaving 10 bases between them. CDR1 is GTSNPN and CDR2 is SVGIG in the germline V gene (reference sequence). CDR3 size: 12 residues. CDR3 sequence reads: CAWSVSGIEQYV. CDR3 DNA: TGTGCCTGGAGTGTATCGGGGATTGAGCAGTACGTC.

J is TRBJ1-5 and V is TRBV12-3 or TRBV12-4; D gene ambiguous. The CDR3 has 14 amino acids. Trimming removed 7 bases at V and 3 bases at J, with 13 bases between. In DNA, the CDR3 is TGTGCCAGCATCAAGGAGGGTCTCAATCAGCCCCAGCATTTT. Its translation is CASIKEGLNQPQHF.

This clonotype came up many times. The CDR3 reads CASSAGTSDTQYF. As DNA, the CDR3 is TGCGCCAGCAGCGCCGGGACCTCAGATACGCAGTATTTT. The chain has TRBV5-1 and TRBJ2-3; either TRBD1 or TRBD2 may fit D (5 bases each). Germline-derived CDR1 and CDR2 are SGHRS and YFSETQ. Trimming took 4 bases from V and 4 from J, leaving 10 bases between them. The CDR3 loop spans 13 amino acids.

The sample holds a few counts of this clonotype. V and J are TRBV6-2 or TRBV6-3 and TRBJ2-1, with 7 bases fitting TRBD1. V was clipped by 0 bases and J by 3 bases; unmatched bases: 8. The CDR3 covers 17 residues. From germline, CDR1 is MNHEY and CDR2 SVGEGT. CDR3 nucleotide sequence: TGTGCCAGCAGTTACTCTCCGGCACAGGGGTACTACAATGAGCAGTTCTTC. This translates into CASSYSPAQGYYNEQFF.

The chain employs TRBV10-3 and TRBJ2-7; a weak D match, TRBD1 (5 bases). This CDR3 comprises 12 residues. Trimming shortened V by 3 bases and J by 6 bases, and 9 bases separated the two germline ends. Per germline, CDR1 ENHRY and CDR2 SYGVKD. The CDR3 nucleotides read TGTGCCATCAGTGAACGCAGGGCCGAGCAGTACTTC. Translating it yields CAISERRAEQYF.